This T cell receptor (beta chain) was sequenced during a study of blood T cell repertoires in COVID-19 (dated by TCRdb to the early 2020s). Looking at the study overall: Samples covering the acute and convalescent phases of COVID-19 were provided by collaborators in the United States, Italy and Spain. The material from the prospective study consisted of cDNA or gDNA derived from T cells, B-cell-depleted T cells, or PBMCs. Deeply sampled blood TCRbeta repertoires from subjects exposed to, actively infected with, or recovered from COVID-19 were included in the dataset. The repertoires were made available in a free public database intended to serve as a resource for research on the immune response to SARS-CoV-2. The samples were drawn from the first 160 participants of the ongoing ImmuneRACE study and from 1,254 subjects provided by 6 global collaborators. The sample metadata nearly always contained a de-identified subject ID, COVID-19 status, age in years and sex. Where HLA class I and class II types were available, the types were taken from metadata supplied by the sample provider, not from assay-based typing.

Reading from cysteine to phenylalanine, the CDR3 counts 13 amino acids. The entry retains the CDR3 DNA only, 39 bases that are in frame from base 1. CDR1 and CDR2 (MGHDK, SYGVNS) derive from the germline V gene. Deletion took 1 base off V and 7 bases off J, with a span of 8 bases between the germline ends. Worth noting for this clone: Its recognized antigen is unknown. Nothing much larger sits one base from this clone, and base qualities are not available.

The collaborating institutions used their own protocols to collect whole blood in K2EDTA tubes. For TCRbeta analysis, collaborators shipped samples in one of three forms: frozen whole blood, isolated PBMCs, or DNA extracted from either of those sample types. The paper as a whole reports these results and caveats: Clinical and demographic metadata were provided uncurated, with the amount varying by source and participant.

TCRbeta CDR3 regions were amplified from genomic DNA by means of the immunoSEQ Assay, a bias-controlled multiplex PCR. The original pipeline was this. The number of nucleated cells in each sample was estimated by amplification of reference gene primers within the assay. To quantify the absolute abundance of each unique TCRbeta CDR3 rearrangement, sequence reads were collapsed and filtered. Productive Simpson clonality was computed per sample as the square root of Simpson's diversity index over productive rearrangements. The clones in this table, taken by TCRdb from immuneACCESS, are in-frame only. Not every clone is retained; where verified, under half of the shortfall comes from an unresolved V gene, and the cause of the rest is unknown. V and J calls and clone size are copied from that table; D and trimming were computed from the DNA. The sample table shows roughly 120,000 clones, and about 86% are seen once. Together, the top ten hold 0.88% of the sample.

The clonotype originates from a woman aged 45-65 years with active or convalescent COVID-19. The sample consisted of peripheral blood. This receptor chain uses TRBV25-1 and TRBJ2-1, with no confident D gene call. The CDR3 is CASSEWAGNEQFF. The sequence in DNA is TGTGCCAGCAGTGAATGGGCAGGTAATGAGCAGTTCTTC.